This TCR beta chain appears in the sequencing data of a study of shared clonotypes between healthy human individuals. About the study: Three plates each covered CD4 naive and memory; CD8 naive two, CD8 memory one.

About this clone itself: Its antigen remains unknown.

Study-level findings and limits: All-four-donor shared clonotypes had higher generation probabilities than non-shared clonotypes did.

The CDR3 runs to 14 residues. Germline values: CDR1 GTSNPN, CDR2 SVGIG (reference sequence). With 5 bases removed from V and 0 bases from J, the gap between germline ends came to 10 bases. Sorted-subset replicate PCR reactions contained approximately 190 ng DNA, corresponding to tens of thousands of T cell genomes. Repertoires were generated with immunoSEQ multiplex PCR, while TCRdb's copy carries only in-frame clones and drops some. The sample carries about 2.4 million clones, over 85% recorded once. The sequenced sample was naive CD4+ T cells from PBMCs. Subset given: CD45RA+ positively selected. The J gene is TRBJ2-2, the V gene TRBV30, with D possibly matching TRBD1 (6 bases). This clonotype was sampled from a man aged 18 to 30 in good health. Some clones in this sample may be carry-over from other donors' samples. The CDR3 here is CAWGTSTNTGELFF. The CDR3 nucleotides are TGTGCCTGGGGGACATCCACGAACACCGGGGAGCTGTTTTTT.